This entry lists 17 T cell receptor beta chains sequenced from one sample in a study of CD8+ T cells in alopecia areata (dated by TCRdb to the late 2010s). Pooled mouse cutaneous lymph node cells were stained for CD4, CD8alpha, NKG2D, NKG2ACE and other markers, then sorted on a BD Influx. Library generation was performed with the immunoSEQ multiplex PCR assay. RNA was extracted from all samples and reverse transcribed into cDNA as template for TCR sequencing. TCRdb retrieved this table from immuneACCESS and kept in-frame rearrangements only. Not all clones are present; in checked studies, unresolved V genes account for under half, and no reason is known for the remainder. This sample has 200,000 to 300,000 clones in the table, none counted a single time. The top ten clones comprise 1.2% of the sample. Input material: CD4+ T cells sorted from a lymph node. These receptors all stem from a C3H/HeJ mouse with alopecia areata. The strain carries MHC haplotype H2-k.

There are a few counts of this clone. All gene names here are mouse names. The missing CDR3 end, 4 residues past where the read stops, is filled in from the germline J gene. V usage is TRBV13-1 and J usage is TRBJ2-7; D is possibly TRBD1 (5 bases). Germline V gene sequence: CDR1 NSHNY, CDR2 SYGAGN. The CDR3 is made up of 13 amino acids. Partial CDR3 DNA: TGTGCCAGCAGTGACAGGGCGGGATAT. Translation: CASSDRAGY. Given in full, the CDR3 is CASSDRAGYEQYF.

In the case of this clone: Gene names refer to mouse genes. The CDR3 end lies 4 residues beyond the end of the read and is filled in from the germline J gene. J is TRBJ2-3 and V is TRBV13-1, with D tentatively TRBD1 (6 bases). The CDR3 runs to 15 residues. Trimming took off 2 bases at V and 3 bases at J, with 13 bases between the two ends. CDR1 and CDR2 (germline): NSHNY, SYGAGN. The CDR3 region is CASSEQGGDAETLYF. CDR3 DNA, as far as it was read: TGTGCCAGCAGTGAACAGGGAGGGGACGCAGAA.

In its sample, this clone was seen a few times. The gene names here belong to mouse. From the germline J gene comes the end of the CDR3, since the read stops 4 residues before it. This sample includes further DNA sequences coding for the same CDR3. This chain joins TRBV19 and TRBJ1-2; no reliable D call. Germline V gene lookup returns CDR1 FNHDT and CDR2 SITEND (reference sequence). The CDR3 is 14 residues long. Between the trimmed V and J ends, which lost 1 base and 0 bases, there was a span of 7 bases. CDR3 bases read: TGTGCCAGCAGTATACTGGGTGCAAACTCC. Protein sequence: CASSILGANS. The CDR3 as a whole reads CASSILGANSDYTF. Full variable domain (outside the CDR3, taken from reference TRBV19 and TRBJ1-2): GGIITQTPKFLIGQEGQKLTLKCQQNFNHDTMYWYRQDSGKGLRLIYYSITENDLQKGDLSEGYDASREKKSSFSLTVTSAQKNEMAVFLCASSILGANSDYTFGSGTRLLVI.

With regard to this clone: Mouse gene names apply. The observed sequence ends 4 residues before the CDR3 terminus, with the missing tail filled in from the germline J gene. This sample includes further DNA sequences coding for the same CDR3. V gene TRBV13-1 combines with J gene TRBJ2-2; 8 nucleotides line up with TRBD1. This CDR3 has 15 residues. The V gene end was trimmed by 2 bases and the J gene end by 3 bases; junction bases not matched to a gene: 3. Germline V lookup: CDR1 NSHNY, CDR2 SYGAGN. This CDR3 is CASSETGGDTGQLYF. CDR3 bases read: TGTGCCAGCAGTGAAACAGGGGGAGACACCGGG.

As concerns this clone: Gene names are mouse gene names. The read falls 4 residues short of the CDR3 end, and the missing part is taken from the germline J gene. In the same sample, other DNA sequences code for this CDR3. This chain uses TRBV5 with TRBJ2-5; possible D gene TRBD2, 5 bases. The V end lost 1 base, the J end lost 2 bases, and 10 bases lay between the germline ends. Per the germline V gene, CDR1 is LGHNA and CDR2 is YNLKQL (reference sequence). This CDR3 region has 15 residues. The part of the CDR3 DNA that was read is TGTGCCAGCAGCCAAGTTGGGGATTCCCAAGAC. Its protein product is CASSQVGDSQD. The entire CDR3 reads CASSQVGDSQDTQYF.

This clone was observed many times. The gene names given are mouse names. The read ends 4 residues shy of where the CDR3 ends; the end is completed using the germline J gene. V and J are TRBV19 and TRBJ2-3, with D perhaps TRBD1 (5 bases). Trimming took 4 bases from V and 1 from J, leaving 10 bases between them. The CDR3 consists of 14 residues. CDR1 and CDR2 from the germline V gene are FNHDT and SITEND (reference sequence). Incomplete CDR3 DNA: TGTGCCAGCAGTCCTCGACAGCGTGCAGAA. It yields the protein CASSPRQRAE. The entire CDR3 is CASSPRQRAETLYF.

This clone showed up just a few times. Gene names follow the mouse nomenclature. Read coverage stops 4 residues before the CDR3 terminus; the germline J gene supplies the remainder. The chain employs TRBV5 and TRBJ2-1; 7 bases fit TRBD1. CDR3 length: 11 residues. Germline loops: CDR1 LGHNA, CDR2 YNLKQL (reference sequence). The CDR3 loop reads CASRQGAEQFF. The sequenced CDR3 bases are TGTGCCAGCAGACAGGGGGCT.

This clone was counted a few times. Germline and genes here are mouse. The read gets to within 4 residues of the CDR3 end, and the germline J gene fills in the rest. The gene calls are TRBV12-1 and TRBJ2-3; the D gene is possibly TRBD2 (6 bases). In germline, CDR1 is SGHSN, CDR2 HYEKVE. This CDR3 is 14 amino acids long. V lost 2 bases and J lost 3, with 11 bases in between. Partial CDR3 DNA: TGTGCCAGCTCTCCGGGGGGTGGCGCAGAA. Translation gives CASSPGGGAE. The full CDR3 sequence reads CASSPGGGAETLYF.

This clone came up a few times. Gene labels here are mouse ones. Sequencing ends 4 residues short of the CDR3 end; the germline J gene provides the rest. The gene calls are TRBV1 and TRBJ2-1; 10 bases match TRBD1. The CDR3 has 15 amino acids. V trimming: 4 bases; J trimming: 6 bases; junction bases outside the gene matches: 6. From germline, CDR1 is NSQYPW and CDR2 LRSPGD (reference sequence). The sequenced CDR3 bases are TGCACCTGCAGTGGGGACAGGGGTTTTTTTGCT. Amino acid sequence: CTCSGDRGFFA. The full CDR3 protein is CTCSGDRGFFAEQFF.

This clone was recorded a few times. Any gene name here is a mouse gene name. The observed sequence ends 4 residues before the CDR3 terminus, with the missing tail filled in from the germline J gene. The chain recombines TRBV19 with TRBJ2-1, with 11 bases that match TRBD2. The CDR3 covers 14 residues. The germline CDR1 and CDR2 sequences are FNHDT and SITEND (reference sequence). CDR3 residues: CASTPDWGGAEQFF. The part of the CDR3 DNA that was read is TGTGCCAGCACCCCCGACTGGGGGGGAGCT.

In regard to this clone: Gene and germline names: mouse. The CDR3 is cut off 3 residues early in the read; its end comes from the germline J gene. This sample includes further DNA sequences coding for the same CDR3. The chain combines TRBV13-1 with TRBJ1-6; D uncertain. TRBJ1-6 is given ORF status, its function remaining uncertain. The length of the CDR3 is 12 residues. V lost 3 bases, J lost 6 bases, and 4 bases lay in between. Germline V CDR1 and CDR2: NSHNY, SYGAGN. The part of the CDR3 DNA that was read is TGTGCCAGCAGTGTGGGTAATTCGCCC. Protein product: CASSVGNSP. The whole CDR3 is CASSVGNSPLYF.

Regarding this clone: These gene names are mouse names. The CDR3 sequence is CASSETGSTGQLYF. The covered CDR3 bases are TGTGCCAGCAGTGAGACTGGGAGCACCGGG. V is TRBV13-1 and J is TRBJ2-2; 7 bases agree with TRBD2. The CDR3 end lies 4 residues beyond the end of the read and is filled in from the germline J gene. CDR3 length: 14 residues. The V gene's germline CDR1 is NSHNY and CDR2 SYGAGN. V dropped 2 bases and J dropped 4; count of bases not matched to a gene: 2.

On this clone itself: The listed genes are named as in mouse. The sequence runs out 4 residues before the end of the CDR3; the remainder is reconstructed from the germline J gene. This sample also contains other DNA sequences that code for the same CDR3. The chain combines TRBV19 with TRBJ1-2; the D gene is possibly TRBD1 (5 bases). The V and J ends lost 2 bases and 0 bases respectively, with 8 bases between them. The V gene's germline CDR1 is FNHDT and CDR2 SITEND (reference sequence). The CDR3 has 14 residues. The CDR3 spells CASSIDRANSDYTF. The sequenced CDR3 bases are TGTGCCAGCAGTATCGACAGAGCAAACTCC.

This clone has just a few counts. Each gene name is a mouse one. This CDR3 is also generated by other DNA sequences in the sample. This chain's CDR3 is CASSQGTGDAEQFF. Partial CDR3 DNA: TGTGCCAGCAGCCAAGGGACTGGGGATGCT. The chain uses TRBV5 and TRBJ2-1; TRBD2 matches at 9 bases. The read comes to an end 4 residues before the CDR3 does, leaving the germline J gene to fill in the end. Germline CDR1 LGHNA, CDR2 YNLKQL (reference sequence). Trimming removed 1 base from V and 5 bases from J; junction bases left unmatched: 0. The CDR3 sequence is 14 residues long.

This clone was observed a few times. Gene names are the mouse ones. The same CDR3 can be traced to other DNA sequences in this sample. CDR3 region: CASSQETDNYAEQFF. CDR3 DNA (partial): TGTGCCAGCAGCCAAGAGACAGATAACTATGCT. The rearrangement joins TRBV5 to TRBJ2-1, with D perhaps matching TRBD1 (5 bases). The read comes to an end 4 residues before the CDR3 does, leaving the germline J gene to fill in the end. V was shortened by 0 bases and J by 0 bases, with 6 bases between the two germline ends. Germline V gene lookup returns CDR1 LGHNA and CDR2 YNLKQL (reference sequence). This CDR3 is built from 15 residues.

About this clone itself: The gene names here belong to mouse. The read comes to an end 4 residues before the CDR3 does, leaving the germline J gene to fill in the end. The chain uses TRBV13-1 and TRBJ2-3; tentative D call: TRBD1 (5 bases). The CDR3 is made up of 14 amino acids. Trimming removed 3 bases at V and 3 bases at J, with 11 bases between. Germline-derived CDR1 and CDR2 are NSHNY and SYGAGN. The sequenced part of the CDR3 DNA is TGTGCCAGCAGTGGACAGAGAGGGGCAGAA. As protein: CASSGQRGAE. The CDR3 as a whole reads CASSGQRGAETLYF.

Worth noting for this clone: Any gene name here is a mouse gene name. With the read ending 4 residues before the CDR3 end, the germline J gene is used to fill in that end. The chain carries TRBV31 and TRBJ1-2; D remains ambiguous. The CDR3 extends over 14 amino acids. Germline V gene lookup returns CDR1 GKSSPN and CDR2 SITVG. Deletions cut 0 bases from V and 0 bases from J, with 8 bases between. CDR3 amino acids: CAWSLVTANSDYTF. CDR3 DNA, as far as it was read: TGTGCCTGGAGTCTAGTCACTGCAAACTCC.